Shown below are 2 T cell receptor beta chains from a single sample sequenced in a study of shared clonotypes between healthy human individuals. This table comes from immunoSEQ multiplex PCR, and its TCRdb copy is limited to in-frame clones, with some not included. The profile shows about 500,000 clones, 77% of them singletons. The sequenced sample was PBMCs. The receptors come from a woman in her forties in good health. Some clones in this sample may be carry-over from other donors' samples.

The genes are TRBV18 and TRBJ1-4, with D hard to call. V was clipped by 2 bases and J by 7 bases, with 11 bases between them. This CDR3 comprises 14 residues. Germline V CDR1 and CDR2: KGHSH, LQKENI. The CDR3 region has the DNA TGTGCCAGCTCACCAATCACTTTAGGTGAAAAACTGTTTTTT. Translation gives CASSPITLGEKLFF. Complete variable domain (other parts from reference TRBV18 and TRBJ1-4): NAGVMQNPRHLVRRRGQEARLRCSPMKGHSHVYWYRQLPEEGLKFMVYLQKENIIDESGMPKERFSAEFPKEGPSILRIQQVVRGDSAAYFCASSPITLGEKLFFGSGTQLSVL.

This clone was recorded only once. The chain couples TRBV29-1 to TRBJ1-2, with 10 bases lining up with TRBD1. Germline V lookup: CDR1 SQVTM, CDR2 ANQGSEA. V gave up 6 bases and J gave up 9 bases; unmatched junction bases: 4. The CDR3 runs to 11 residues. In DNA, the CDR3 is TGCAGCGTGGGACAGGGGATAAGCTACACCTTC. It encodes CSVGQGISYTF.